This entry describes one T cell receptor beta chain. The antigen is not known. Time point defined: patch test 1, 2 weeks after DPC sensitization. Sample treatment: therapeutic diphenylcyclopropenone sensitization with weekly scalp DPC. Each donor was an alopecia patient between 18 and 70 years of age who qualified for DPC. The data belong to a study of human T cells and chemical hapten exposure. Germline V gene data show CDR1 as SGHTA and CDR2 as FQGNSA. The CDR3 has 14 residues. Trimming removed 10 bases from V and 5 bases from J; junction bases left unmatched: 10. Findings of the study overall: Patch test score tracked positively with PT1 expanded TCR counts. Since the donors had alopecia, their immune response may not be the same as that of healthy people. High-frequency TCRs, those above 1 in 1000, stayed the same after DPC sensitization.

TCRdb passed the RACE reads through MiXCR, listing each CDR3 protein once. The sample shows about 380,000 distinct CDR3 sequences, about 4.4% of them seen only once. The sample was whole blood, taken in connection with sensitization to the hapten diphenylcyclopropenone (DPC). The rearrangement uses TRBV7-2 and TRBJ2-3; TRBD2 aligns across 9 bases. The clonotype originates from a woman in her forties or fifties with alopecia areata. Some clones in this sample may be carry-over from other donors' samples. CDR3 protein: CATKTSGFLDTQYF. Written as DNA, the CDR3 is TGTGCCACGAAGACTAGCGGTTTTTTAGATACGCAGTATTTT. Based on the CDR3 plus reference TRBV7-2 and TRBJ2-3, the full variable domain is GAGVSQSPSNKVTEKGKDVELRCDPISGHTALYWYRQSLGQGLEFLIYFQGNSAPDKSGLPSDRFSAERTGGSVSTLTIQRTQQEDSAVYLCATKTSGFLDTQYFGPGTRLTVL.